This TCR beta chain was identified in a study of T cells after yellow fever vaccination. TCRdb fed the 5' RACE reads into MiXCR, producing one record per CDR3 protein. The sample carries 500,000 to 650,000 distinct CDR3 sequences, about 15% recorded once. This clonotype occurred a few times. Specimen: PBMCs, collected about 5 days after the first yellow fever vaccination. This receptor was taken from a man aged 18 to 30 who received the YFV17D yellow fever vaccine.

CDR3 loop: CASSPLAGGEQETQYF. The CDR3 region has the DNA TGTGCCAGCAGTCCCCTAGCGGGGGGAGAGCAAGAGACCCAGTACTTC. The chain recombines TRBV6-2 or TRBV6-3 with TRBJ2-5, with 11 bases lining up with TRBD2. The germline V gene encodes CDR1 MNHEY and CDR2 SVGEGT. Trimming at V came to 5 bases and at J to 2 bases, leaving 7 bases not matched to a gene. CDR3 size: 16 residues.